The 22 T cell receptor beta chains in this list originate from one sample, sequenced in a study of OX40 agonist ivuxolimab in advanced cancers. Sequencing was performed with immunoSEQ multiplex PCR; in TCRdb, only in-frame clones are kept and a portion is missing. This table holds 50,000 to 60,000 clones, approximately 91% found once. The specimen was CD4+ or CD8+ T cells sorted from blood, collected in a trial of the OX40 agonist ivuxolimab. These receptors all come from an adult with an advanced solid tumor such as melanoma, head and neck, liver or kidney cancer.

This rearrangement joins TRBV5-1 to TRBJ2-7, with D possibly being TRBD2 (6 bases). The CDR3 covers 16 residues. Deletions cut 0 bases from V and 2 bases from J, with 15 bases between. Germline V gene sequence: CDR1 SGHRS, CDR2 YFSETQ. The CDR3 nucleotides read TGCGCCAGCAGCTTGGGTTATGGCGGGGCGGCCTACGAGCAGTACTTC. Residues: CASSLGYGGAAYEQYF.

This rearrangement joins TRBV7-3 to TRBJ2-7; TRBD2 aligns across 14 bases. Germline V gene lookup returns CDR1 SGHTA and CDR2 FQGTGA. V trimming: 4 bases; J trimming: 6 bases; junction bases outside the gene matches: 8. This CDR3 is built from 16 residues. Written as DNA, the CDR3 is TGTGCCAGCAGCTCGGGACTAGCGGGGGACCTGGGCGAGCAGTACTTC. Encoded protein: CASSSGLAGDLGEQYF. The full variable domain, with the rest looked up from reference TRBV7-3 and TRBJ2-7, is GAGVSQTPSNKVTEKGKYVELRCDPISGHTALYWYRQSLGQGPEFLIYFQGTGAADDSGLPNDRFFAVRPEGSVSTLKIQRTERGDSAVYLCASSSGLAGDLGEQYFGPGTRLTVT.

V usage is TRBV5-4 and J usage is TRBJ2-3; 10 bases match TRBD1. The ends lost 4 bases at V and 4 bases at J; junction bases unmatched: 9. The CDR3 runs to 16 residues. Germline V lookup: CDR1 SGHNT, CDR2 YYREEE (reference sequence). CDR3 nucleotide sequence: TGTGCCAGCAGCGGGGGGACAGGGGATTATTCAGATACGCAGTATTTT. It encodes CASSGGTGDYSDTQYF.

The chain has TRBV25-1 and TRBJ2-2; D might be TRBD1 (6 bases). The germline gives CDR1 MGHDK, CDR2 SYGVNS. Trimming stripped 4 bases from V and 3 bases from J, with 21 bases between. The CDR3 runs to 18 residues. In DNA, the CDR3 is TGTGCCAGCAGTGTTCCCACGGATCGGCAGGGGTACACCGGGGAGCTGTTTTTT. Its protein product is CASSVPTDRQGYTGELFF.

The rearrangement links TRBV4-1 to TRBJ1-1; TRBD1 is a possible D gene (5 bases). Germline CDR1 is MGHRA and CDR2 is YSYEKL. The CDR3 covers 15 residues. V lost 1 base, J lost 8 bases, and 17 bases lay in between. DNA of the CDR3: TGCGCCAGCAGCCAAGGTTCCGGGACGCGAGGAGAAGCTTTCTTT. Protein product: CASSQGSGTRGEAFF.

The J gene is TRBJ1-2, the V gene TRBV7-2, with no clear D. There are 15 residues in the CDR3. The germline gives CDR1 SGHTA, CDR2 FQGNSA. Trimming removed 2 bases from V and 4 bases from J, with 14 bases in between. The CDR3: CASSLIQRAAYGYTF. In DNA form, the CDR3 reads TGTGCCAGCAGCTTAATCCAACGGGCCGCCTATGGCTACACCTTC.

The V and J genes are TRBV20-1 and TRBJ1-2, with D uncertain. This CDR3 is built from 11 residues. Trimming left V 0 bases short and J 8 bases short, with 7 bases between. Looked up from germline, CDR1 is DFQATT and CDR2 is SNEGSKA (reference sequence). Written as DNA, the CDR3 is TGCAGTGCTAGAGACCCGCCGGGCTACACCTTC. Amino acids: CSARDPPGYTF.

In its sample, this clone was seen once. The chain employs TRBV7-9 and TRBJ2-7; TRBD1 is a possible D gene (6 bases). This CDR3 is built from 13 residues. CDR1 SEHNR and CDR2 FQNEAQ come from the germline V gene (reference sequence). The V and J ends lost 5 bases and 3 bases respectively, with 11 bases between them. In DNA form, the CDR3 reads TGTGCCAGCAGCCCACGGGACAACTACGAGCAGTACTTC. It translates to CASSPRDNYEQYF.

The chain joins TRBV27 to TRBJ2-2; D remains ambiguous. Trimming pared 6 bases from V and 1 base from J, leaving 9 bases between. From germline, CDR1 is MNHEY and CDR2 SMNVEV (reference sequence). The CDR3 totals 14 residues. CDR3 sequence reads: CASRPQRNTGELFF. CDR3 DNA sequence: TGTGCCAGCAGACCCCAGAGGAACACCGGGGAGCTGTTTTTT.

V usage is TRBV7-9 and J usage is TRBJ2-7; D may be TRBD1 (5 bases). CDR1 and CDR2 (germline): SEHNR, FQNEAQ (reference sequence). The CDR3 totals 15 residues. Trimming took 1 base from V and 3 from J, leaving 13 bases between them. The CDR3 coding sequence is TGTGCCAGCAGCTTAGTAGGGGCAGGTCACTACGAGCAGTACTTC. This codes for CASSLVGAGHYEQYF.

The rearrangement joins TRBV4-1 to TRBJ1-1; no clear D. The CDR3 consists of 14 residues. Germline CDR1 reads MGHRA; CDR2 reads YSYEKL. V was shortened by 3 bases and J by 3 bases, with 11 bases between the two germline ends. CDR3 DNA: TGCGCCAGCAGCCAGGCTACGGGTGACACTGAAGCTTTCTTT. Its translation: CASSQATGDTEAFF.

This rearrangement joins TRBV5-6 to TRBJ1-2; tentative D call: TRBD1 (5 bases). V was shortened by 2 bases and J by 4 bases, with 9 bases between the two germline ends. Looked up from germline, CDR1 is SGHDT and CDR2 is YYEEEE. This CDR3 is 13 amino acids long. This CDR3 reads CASSLQESYGYTF. The CDR3 DNA follows: TGTGCCAGCAGCTTACAGGAAAGCTATGGCTACACCTTC.

V and J are TRBV11-2 and TRBJ2-7; TRBD1 matches 9 bases. CDR1 SGHAT and CDR2 FQNNGV come from the germline V gene. Losses at the gene ends were 0 bases for V and 3 bases for J; bases not matched to a gene: 6. The CDR3 sequence is 16 residues long. The CDR3 region has the DNA TGTGCCAGCAGCTTAGATCCACAGGGGGCCGTCTACGAGCAGTACTTC. Its protein is CASSLDPQGAVYEQYF.

V usage is TRBV19 and J usage is TRBJ1-1, with TRBD1 as a possible D gene (5 bases). Trimming left V 0 bases short and J 5 bases short, with 10 bases between. The length of the CDR3 is 14 residues. Germline CDR1 reads LNHDA; CDR2 reads SQIVND (reference sequence). The CDR3 reads CASSIESGGTEAFF. CDR3 nucleotides: TGTGCCAGTAGTATAGAATCCGGGGGGACTGAAGCTTTCTTT.

This clone appeared a single time. The chain joins TRBV10-3 to TRBJ1-1; possibly TRBD1 for D (5 bases). The CDR3 length is 13 residues. Trimming took off 4 bases at V and 1 base at J, with 7 bases between the two ends. Per the germline V gene, CDR1 is ENHRY and CDR2 is SYGVKD. The CDR3 reads CAISGGRNTEAFF. CDR3 nucleotide sequence: TGTGCCATCAGTGGGGGCAGGAACACTGAAGCTTTCTTT.

To note about this clone: This sequence may be a read error, since a much larger clone differs from it by one base. The chain combines TRBV4-2 with TRBJ1-4, with 7 positions matching TRBD1. The CDR3 is 16 residues long. Trimming cost V 0 bases and J 7 bases; bases outside gene matches: 8. The germline V gene encodes CDR1 LGHNA and CDR2 YNFKEQ. The CDR3 is CASSQDLGTEGEKLFF. In DNA, the CDR3 is TGTGCCAGCAGCCAAGACTTGGGGACAGAGGGTGAAAAACTGTTTTTT.

The chain uses TRBV6-1 and TRBJ1-2; the match to TRBD1 covers 9 bases. The CDR3 totals 15 residues. CDR1 is MNHNS, CDR2 SASEGT, per germline. Trimming cost V 7 bases and J 0 bases; bases outside gene matches: 6. CDR3 loop: CASTIGTGSNYGYTF. CDR3 DNA sequence: TGTGCCAGCACTATCGGGACAGGGTCTAACTATGGCTACACCTTC.

The rearrangement uses TRBV27 and TRBJ2-1; either TRBD1 or TRBD2 may supply D (5 bases each). Deletions cut 5 bases from V and 10 bases from J, with 18 bases between. This CDR3 comprises 14 residues. CDR1 and CDR2 (germline): MNHEY, SMNVEV (reference sequence). This chain's CDR3 is CASSQTGTPREQFF. Here the CDR3 DNA reads TGTGCCAGCAGTCAAACGGGGACCCCGCGGGAGCAGTTCTTC.

This clone was recorded once. The chain couples TRBV11-2 to TRBJ2-1, with 9 bases lining up with TRBD2. This CDR3 comprises 16 residues. Germline V gives CDR1 SGHAT, CDR2 FQNNGV. V was clipped by 3 bases and J by 10 bases; unmatched bases: 13. CDR3 in DNA: TGTGCCAGCAGCTTTCGGGCGGGGGGGCCGGTCGCCGAGCAGTTCTTC. Its translation is CASSFRAGGPVAEQFF.

This clone was counted only a few times. Here the CDR3 DNA reads TGTGCCAGCAGTTTAAGGCCTCAAGAAGGCTATGGCTACACCTTC. Translated: CASSLRPQEGYGYTF. The chain carries TRBV27 and TRBJ1-2, with D unclear. The CDR3 has 15 amino acids. The germline V gene encodes CDR1 MNHEY and CDR2 SMNVEV (reference sequence). V gave up 2 bases and J gave up 4 bases, with 14 bases separating them.

The rearrangement links TRBV2 to TRBJ2-1; 7 bases map to TRBD2. J lost 5 bases, V lost 2 bases, and 6 bases had no gene match. Looked up from germline, CDR1 is SNHLY and CDR2 is FYNNEI. This CDR3 has 15 amino acids. Here the CDR3 DNA reads TGTGCCAGCAGTGAACTCGCGGGGGTTAACAATGAGCAGTTCTTC. It specifies CASSELAGVNNEQFF. Based on the CDR3 plus reference TRBV2 and TRBJ2-1, the full variable domain is EPEVTQTPSHQVTQMGQEVILRCVPISNHLYFYWYRQILGQKVEFLVSFYNNEISEKSEIFDDQFSVERPDGSNFTLKIRSTKLEDSAMYFCASSELAGVNNEQFFGPGTRLTVL.

The J gene is TRBJ2-7, the V gene TRBV6-1; tentative D call: TRBD1 (5 bases). This CDR3 has 13 amino acids. Germline CDR1 reads MNHNS; CDR2 reads SASEGT. Trimming took 10 bases from V and 0 from J, leaving 13 bases between them. This chain's CDR3 is CANKQDGSYEQYF. The CDR3 region has the DNA TGTGCCAACAAACAGGACGGCTCCTACGAGCAGTACTTC.